Listed below are T cell receptor beta chains from one sample, sequenced in a study of CD8 T cells in Susac syndrome. One entry per CDR3 protein results from TCRdb running MiXCR on the immunoSEQ multiplex PCR reads. The sample has some 200,000 distinct CDR3 sequences, roughly 96% seen once. The source material was CD4+ T cells from PBMCs. These receptors came from a human donor with multiple sclerosis. The conserved cysteine and the conserved F or W are not part of the CDR3 here.

TRBJ1-1,TRBV3-1,ASSLAPMNTEAF
TRBJ1-4,TRBV30,AWSVQKTGQRGKLF
TRBJ2-7,TRBV7-9,ASSGGGPPYEQY
TRBJ1-1,TRBV7-3,ASSLYWGTEAF
TRBJ1-4,TRBV30,AWSKLGTNEKLF
TRBJ2-4,TRBV4-1,ASSQVGAKNIQY
TRBJ2-5,TRBV2,ASSGQGAGETQY
TRBJ2-5,TRBV12-3/TRBV12-4,ASSFRGIQETQY
TRBJ2-7,TRBV11-2,ASSLEPQVYEQY
TRBJ2-2,TRBV2,AGTVNTGELF
TRBJ2-5,TRBV29-1,SAGGQSRETQY